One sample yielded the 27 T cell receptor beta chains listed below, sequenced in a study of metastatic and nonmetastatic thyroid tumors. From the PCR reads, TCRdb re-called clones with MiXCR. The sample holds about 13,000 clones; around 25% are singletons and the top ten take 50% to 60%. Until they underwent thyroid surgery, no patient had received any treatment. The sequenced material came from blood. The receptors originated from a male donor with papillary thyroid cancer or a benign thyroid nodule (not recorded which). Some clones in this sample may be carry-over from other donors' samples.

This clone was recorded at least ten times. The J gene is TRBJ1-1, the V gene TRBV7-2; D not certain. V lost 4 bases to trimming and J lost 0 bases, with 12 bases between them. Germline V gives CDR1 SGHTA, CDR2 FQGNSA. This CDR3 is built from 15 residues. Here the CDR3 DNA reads TGTGCCAGCAGCTCAGAGGCAAGTATGAACACTGAAGCTTTCTTT. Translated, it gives CASSSEASMNTEAFF.

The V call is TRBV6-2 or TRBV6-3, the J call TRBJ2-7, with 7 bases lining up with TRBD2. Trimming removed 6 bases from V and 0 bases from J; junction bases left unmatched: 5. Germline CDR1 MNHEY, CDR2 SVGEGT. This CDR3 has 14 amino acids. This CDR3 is CASRRLAASYEQYF. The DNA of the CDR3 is TGTGCCAGCAGAAGACTAGCAGCCTCCTACGAGCAGTACTTC.

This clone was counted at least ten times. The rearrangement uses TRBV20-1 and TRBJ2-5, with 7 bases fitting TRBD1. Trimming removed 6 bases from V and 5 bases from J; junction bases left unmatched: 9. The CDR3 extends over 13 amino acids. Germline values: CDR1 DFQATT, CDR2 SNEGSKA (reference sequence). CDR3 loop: CSAVEGAGETQYF. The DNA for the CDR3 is TGCAGTGCAGTCGAGGGGGCAGGGGAGACCCAGTACTTC.

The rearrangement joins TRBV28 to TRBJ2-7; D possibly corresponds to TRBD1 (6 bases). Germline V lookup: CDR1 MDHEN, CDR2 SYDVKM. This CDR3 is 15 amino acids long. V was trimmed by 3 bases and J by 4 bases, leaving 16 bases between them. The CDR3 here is CASSLDSFPMYEQYF. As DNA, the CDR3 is TGTGCCAGCAGTTTGGACAGTTTCCCTATGTACGAGCAGTACTTC.

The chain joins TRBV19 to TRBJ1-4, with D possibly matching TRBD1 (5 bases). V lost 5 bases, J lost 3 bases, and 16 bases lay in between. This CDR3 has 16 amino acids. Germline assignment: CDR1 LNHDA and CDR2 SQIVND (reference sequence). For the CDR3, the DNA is TGTGCCAGTAGTGGAGGGGCAGGGCGGGCTAATGAAAAACTGTTTTTT. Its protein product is CASSGGAGRANEKLFF.

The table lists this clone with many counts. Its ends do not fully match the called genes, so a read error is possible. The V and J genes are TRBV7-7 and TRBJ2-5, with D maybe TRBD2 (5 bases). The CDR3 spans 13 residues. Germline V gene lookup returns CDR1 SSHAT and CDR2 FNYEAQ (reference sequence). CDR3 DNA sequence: TGTGCTAGCAGCAGAGGGCGCGGGGAGACCCAGTACTTC. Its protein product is CASSRGRGETQYF.

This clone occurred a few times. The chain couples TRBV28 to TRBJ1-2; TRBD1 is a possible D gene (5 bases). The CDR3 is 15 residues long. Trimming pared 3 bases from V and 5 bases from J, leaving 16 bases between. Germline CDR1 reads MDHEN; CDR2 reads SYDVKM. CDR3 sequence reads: CASSLVMAREYGYTF. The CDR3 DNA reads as TGTGCCAGCAGTTTGGTCATGGCCAGGGAGTATGGCTACACCTTC.

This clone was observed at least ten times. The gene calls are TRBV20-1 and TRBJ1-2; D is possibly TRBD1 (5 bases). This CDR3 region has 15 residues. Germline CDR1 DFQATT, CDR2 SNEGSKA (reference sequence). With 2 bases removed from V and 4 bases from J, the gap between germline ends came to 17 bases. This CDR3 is CSARPAGLLSYGYTF. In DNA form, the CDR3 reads TGCAGTGCTAGACCCGCGGGACTACTCAGCTATGGCTACACCTTC.

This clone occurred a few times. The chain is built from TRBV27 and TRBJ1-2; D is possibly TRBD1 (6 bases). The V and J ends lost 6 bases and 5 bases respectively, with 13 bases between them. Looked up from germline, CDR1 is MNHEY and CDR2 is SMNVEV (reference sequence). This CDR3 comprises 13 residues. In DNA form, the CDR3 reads TGTGCCAGCAGACAGGGACACTTGTATGGCTACACCTTC. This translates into CASRQGHLYGYTF.

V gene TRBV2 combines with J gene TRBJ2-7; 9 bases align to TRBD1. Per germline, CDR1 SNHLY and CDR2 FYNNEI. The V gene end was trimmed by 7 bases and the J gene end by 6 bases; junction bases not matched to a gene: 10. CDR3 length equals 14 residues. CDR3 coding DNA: TGTGCCAGCACCCGGGACAGGGTAACCGGCGAGCAGTACTTC. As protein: CASTRDRVTGEQYF.

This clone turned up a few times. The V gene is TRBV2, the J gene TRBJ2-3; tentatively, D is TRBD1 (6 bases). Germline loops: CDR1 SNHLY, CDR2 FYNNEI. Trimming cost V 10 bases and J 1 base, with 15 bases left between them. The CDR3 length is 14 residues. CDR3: CANETGGRTDTQYF. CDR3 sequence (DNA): TGTGCCAACGAGACAGGTGGGCGCACAGATACGCAGTATTTT.

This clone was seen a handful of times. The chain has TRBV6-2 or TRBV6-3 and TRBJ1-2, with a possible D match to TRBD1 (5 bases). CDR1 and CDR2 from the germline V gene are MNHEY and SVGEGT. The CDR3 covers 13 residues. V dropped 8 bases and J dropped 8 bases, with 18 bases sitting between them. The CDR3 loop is CASGRGTPRGYTF. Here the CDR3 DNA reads TGTGCCAGCGGTCGGGGGACTCCTCGCGGCTACACCTTC.

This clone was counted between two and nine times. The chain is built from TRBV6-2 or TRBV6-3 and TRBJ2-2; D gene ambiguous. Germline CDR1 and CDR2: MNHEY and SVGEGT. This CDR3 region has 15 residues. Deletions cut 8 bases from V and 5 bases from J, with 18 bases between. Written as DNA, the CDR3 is TGTGCCAGCGGTCACTCGACCCCGGGTACCGGGGAGCTGTTTTTT. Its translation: CASGHSTPGTGELFF.

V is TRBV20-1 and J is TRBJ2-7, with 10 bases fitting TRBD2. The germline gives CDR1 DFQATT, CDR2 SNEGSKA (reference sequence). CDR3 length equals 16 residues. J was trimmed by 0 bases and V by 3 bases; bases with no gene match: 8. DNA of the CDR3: TGCAGTGCTAGGGGGACTAGCGCCGCGTACTCCTACGAGCAGTACTTC. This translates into CSARGTSAAYSYEQYF.

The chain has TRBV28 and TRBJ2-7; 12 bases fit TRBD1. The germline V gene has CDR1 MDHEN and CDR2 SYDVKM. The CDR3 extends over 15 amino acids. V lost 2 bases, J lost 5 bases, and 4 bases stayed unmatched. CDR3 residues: CASSLGTGGLNEQYF. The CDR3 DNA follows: TGTGCCAGCAGTTTAGGGACAGGGGGCTTGAACGAGCAGTACTTC.

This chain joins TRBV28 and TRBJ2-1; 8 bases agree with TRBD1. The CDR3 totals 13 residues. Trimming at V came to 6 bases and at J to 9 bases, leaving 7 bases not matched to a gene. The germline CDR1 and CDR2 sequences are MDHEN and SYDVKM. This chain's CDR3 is CASSPSDRVEQFF. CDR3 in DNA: TGTGCCAGCAGCCCCTCGGACAGGGTTGAGCAGTTCTTC.

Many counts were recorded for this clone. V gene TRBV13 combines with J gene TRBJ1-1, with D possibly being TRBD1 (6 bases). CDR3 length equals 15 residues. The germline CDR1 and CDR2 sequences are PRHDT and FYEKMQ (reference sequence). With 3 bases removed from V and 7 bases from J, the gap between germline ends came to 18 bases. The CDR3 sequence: CASSLSPTGSHEAFF. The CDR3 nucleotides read TGTGCCAGCAGCTTGTCCCCCACAGGGAGCCATGAAGCTTTCTTT. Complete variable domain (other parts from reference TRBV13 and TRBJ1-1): AAGVIQSPRHLIKEKRETATLKCYPIPRHDTVYWYQQGPGQDPQFLISFYEKMQSDKGSIPDRFSAQQFSDYHSELNMSSLELGDSALYFCASSLSPTGSHEAFFGQGTRLTVV.

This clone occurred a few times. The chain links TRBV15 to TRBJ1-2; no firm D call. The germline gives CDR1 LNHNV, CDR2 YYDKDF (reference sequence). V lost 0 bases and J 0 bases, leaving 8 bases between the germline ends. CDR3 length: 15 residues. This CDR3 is CATSRDLQTNYGYTF. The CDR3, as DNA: TGTGCCACCAGCAGAGATTTACAGACTAACTATGGCTACACCTTC.

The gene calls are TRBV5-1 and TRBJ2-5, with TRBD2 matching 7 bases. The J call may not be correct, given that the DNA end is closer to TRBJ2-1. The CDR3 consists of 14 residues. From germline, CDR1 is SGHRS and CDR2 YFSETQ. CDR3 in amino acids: CASSLLGEGNEQFF. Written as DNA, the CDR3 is TGCGCCAGCAGCTTGCTGGGGGAGGGGAATGAGCAGTTCTTC.

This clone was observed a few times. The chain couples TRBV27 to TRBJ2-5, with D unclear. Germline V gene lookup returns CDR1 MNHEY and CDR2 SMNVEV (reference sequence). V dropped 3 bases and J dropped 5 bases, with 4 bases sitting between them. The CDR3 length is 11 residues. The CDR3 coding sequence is TGTGCCAGCAGTTTCTGGGAGACCCAGTACTTC. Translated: CASSFWETQYF.

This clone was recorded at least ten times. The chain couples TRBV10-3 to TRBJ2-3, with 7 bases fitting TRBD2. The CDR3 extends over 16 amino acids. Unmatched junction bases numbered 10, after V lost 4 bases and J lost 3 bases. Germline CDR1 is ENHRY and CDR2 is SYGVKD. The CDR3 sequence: CAISAGLGGRTDTQYF. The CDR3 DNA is TGTGCCATCAGTGCCGGACTAGGTGGAAGGACAGATACGCAGTATTTT.

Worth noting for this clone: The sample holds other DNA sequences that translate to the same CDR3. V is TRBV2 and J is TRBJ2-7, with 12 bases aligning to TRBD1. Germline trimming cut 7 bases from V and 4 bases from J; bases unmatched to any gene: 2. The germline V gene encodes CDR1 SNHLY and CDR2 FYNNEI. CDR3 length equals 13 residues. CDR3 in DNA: TGTGCCAGCACGGGACAGGGGGCGTACGAGCAGTACTTC. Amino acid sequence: CASTGQGAYEQYF.

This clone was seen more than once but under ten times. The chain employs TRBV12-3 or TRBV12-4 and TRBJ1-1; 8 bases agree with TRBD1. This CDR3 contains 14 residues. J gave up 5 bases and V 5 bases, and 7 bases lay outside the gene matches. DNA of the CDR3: TGTGCCAGCAGTCCAGGGGGCCGGGAAACTGAAGCTTTCTTT. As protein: CASSPGGRETEAFF.

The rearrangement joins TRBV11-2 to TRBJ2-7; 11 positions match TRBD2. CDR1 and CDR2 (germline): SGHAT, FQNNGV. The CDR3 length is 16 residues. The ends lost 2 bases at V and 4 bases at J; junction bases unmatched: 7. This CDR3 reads CASSLFTSGRGYEQYF. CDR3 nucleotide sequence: TGTGCCAGCAGCTTATTCACTAGCGGGAGAGGGTACGAGCAGTACTTC.

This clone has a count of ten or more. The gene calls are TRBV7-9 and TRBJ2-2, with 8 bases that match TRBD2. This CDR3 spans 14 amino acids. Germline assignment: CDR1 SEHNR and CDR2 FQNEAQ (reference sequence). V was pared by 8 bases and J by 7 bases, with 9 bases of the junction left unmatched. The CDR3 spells CASDVSGGGGELFF. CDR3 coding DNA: TGTGCCAGCGACGTCAGCGGGGGTGGCGGGGAGCTGTTTTTT.

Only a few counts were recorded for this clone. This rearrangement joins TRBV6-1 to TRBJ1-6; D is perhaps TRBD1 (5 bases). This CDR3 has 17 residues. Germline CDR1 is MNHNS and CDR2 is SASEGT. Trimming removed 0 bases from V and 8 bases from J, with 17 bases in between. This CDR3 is CASSEAGLRHQDSPLHF. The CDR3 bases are TGTGCCAGCAGTGAAGCGGGACTCCGCCACCAAGATTCACCCCTCCACTTT.

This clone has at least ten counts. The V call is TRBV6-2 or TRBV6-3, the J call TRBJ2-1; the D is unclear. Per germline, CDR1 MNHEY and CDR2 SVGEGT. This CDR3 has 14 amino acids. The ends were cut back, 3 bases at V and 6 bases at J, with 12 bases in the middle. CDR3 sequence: CASSYRIRVNEQFF. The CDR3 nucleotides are TGTGCCAGCAGTTATAGGATACGCGTCAATGAGCAGTTCTTC.